This T cell receptor beta chain was identified in a study of post-analysis software for immune sequencing data. Findings and limits, study-wide: TRBV5-6, TRBV5-1 and TRBV20-1 belonged to a set of roughly 5 TRBV segments that were more frequent in patients than controls.

About this clonotype: Its antigen is as yet unknown.

Every TCR beta cDNA library bore unique molecular identifiers. TCRdb analysed the PCR reads with MiXCR anew, one entry per CDR3 protein. The sample records 750,000 to 950,000 distinct CDR3 sequences, approximately 57% being singletons. The trim removed 4 bases at V and 7 bases at J, leaving 6 bases unmatched. The CDR3 covers 13 residues. From germline, CDR1 is MNHEY and CDR2 SVGEGT. Sequencing input: blood. The chain couples TRBV6-2 or TRBV6-3 to TRBJ2-5; TRBD1 matches 7 bases. This sequence originates from a girl aged 10 to 17 with multiple sclerosis. In DNA, the CDR3 is TGTGCCAGCAGTTCGACAGGGCGTACGACCCAGTACTTC. Amino acid sequence: CASSSTGRTTQYF.